The 2 T cell receptor beta chains below were found in one sample sequenced in a study of blood T cell repertoires in COVID-19. Generated by immunoSEQ multiplex PCR, the TCRdb table keeps only in-frame clones and is missing some. The data hold roughly 68,000 clones, with 84% observed a single time. The sequencing input was peripheral blood. The receptors were sampled from a man in his fifties with active COVID-19.

The V and J genes are TRBV5-1 and TRBJ2-5; weak D call: TRBD2 (5 bases). The CDR3 extends over 15 amino acids. Germline V gives CDR1 SGHRS, CDR2 YFSETQ. V gave up 0 bases and J gave up 2 bases, with 11 bases separating them. CDR3: CASSLVGSAQETQYF. The DNA of the CDR3 is TGCGCCAGCAGCTTGGTGGGTAGCGCACAAGAGACCCAGTACTTC.

The chain couples TRBV9 to TRBJ1-1; D is unclear. CDR3 length: 14 amino acids. V dropped 2 bases and J dropped 4 bases, with 12 bases sitting between them. Germline CDR1 is SGDLS and CDR2 is YYNGEE. The CDR3 spells CASSVGSYGTEAFF. In nucleotides, the CDR3 is TGTGCCAGCAGCGTCGGGTCGTACGGCACTGAAGCTTTCTTT.